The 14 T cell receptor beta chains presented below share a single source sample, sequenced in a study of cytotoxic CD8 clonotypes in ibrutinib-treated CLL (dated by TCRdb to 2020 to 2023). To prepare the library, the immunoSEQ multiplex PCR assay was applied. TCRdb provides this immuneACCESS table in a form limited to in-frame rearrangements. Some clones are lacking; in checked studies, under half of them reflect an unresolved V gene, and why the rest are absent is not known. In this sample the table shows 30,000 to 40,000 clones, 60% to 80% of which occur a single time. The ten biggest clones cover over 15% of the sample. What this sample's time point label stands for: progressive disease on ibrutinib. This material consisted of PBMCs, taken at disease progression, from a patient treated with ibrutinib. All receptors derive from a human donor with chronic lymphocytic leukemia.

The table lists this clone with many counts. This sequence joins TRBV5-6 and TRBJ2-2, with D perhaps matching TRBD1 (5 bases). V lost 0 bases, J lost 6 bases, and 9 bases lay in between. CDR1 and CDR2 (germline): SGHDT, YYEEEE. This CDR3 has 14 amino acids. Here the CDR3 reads CASSLGQGSGELFF. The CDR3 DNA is TGTGCCAGCAGCTTGGGTCAGGGTTCCGGGGAGCTGTTTTTT.

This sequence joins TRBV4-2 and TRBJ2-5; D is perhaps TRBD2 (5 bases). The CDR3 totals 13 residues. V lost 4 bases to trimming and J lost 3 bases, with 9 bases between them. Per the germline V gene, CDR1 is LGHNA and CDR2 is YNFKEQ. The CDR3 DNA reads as TGTGCCAGCAGCCGGCTAGCAGAAGAGACCCAGTACTTC. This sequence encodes CASSRLAEETQYF.

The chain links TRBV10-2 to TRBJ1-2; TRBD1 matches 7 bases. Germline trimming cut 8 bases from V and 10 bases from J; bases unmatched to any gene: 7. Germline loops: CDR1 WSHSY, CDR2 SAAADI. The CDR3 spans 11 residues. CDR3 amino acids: CASLGTGDYTF. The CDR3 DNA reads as TGCGCCAGCCTAGGAACAGGGGACTACACCTTC.

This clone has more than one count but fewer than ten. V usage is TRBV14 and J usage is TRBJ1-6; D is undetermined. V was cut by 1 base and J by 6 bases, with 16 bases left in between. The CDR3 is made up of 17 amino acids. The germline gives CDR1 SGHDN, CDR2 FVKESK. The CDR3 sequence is CASSQVFLAGGNSPLHF. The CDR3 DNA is TGTGCCAGCAGCCAAGTGTTCCTCGCGGGTGGTAATTCACCCCTCCACTTT.

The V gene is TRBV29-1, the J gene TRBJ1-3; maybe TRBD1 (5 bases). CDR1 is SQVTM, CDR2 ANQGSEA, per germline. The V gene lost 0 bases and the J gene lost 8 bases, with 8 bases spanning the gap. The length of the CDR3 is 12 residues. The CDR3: CSVEDWGDTIYF. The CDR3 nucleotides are TGCAGCGTTGAAGATTGGGGGGACACCATATATTTT.

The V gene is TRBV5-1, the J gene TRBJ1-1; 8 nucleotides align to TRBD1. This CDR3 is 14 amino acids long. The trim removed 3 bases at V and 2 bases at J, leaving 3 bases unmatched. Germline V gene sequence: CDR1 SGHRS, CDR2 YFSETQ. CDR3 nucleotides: TGCGCCAGCAGCTACGGACAGGGTAACACTGAAGCTTTCTTT. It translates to CASSYGQGNTEAFF. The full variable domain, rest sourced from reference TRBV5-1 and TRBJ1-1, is KAGVTQTPRYLIKTRGQQVTLSCSPISGHRSVSWYQQTPGQGLQFLFEYFSETQRNKGNFPGRFSGRQFSNSRSEMNVSTLELGDSALYLCASSYGQGNTEAFFGQGTRLTVV.

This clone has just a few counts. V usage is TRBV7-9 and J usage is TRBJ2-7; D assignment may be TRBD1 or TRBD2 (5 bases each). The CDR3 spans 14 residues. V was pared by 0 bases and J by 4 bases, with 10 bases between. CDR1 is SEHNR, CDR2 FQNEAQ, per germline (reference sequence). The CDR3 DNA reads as TGTGCCAGCAGCTTAGCCGGGACCAAGTACGAGCAGTACTTC. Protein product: CASSLAGTKYEQYF.

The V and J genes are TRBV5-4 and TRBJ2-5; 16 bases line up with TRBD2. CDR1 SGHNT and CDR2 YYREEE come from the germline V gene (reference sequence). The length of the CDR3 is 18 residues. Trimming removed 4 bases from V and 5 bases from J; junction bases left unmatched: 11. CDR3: CASSPGLAGGPSRETQYF. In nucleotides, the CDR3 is TGTGCCAGCAGCCCGGGACTAGCGGGGGGGCCCTCCAGGGAGACCCAGTACTTC.

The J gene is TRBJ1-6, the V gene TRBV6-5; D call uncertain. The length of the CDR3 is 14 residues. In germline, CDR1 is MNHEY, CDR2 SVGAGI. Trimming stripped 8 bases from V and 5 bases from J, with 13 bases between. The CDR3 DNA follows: TGTGCCAGCTGTTCAGGACCTAATAATTCACCCCTCCACTTT. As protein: CASCSGPNNSPLHF.

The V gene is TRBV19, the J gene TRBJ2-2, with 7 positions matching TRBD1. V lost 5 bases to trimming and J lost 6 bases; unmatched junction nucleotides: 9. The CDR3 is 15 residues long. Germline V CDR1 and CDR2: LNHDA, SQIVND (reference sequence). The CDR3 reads CASSVGQPGAGELFF. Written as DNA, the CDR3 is TGTGCCAGTAGTGTGGGACAGCCCGGGGCCGGGGAGCTGTTTTTT.

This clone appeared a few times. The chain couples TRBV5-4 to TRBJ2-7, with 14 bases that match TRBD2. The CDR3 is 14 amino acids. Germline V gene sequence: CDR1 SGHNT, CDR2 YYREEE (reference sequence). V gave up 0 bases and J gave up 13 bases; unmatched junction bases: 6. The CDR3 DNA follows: TGTGCCAGCAGCTTGGCTGGGACTAGCGGGGGTGTATACTTC. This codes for CASSLAGTSGGVYF.

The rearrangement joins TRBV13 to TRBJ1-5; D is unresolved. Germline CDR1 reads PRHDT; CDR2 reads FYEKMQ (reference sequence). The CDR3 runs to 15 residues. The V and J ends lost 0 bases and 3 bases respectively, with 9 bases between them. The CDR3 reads CASSLGGLSNQPQHF. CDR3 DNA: TGTGCCAGCAGCTTAGGGGGCCTGTCCAATCAGCCCCAGCATTTT. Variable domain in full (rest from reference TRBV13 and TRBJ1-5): AAGVIQSPRHLIKEKRETATLKCYPIPRHDTVYWYQQGPGQDPQFLISFYEKMQSDKGSIPDRFSAQQFSDYHSELNMSSLELGDSALYFCASSLGGLSNQPQHFGDGTRLSIL.

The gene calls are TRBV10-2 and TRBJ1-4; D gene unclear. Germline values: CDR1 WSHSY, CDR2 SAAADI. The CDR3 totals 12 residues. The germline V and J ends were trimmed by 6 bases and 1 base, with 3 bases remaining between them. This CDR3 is CASRETNEKLFF. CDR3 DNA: TGCGCCAGCAGGGAAACTAATGAAAAACTGTTTTTT.

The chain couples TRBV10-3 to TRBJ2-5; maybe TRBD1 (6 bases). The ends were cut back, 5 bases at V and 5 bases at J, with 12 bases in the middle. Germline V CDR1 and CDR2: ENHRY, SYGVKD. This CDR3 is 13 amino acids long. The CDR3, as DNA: TGTGCCATCAGTCTGGGGGCCCTGGAGACCCAGTACTTC. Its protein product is CAISLGALETQYF.